What follows describes a single T cell receptor (beta chain). Donors were grouped by their self-reported clinical history. Clones were read by immunoSEQ multiplex PCR, and TCRdb kept only the in-frame ones, dropping some. The sample lists around 250,000 clones, 88% occurring once. The record originates from a study of blood T cell repertoires in COVID-19. Trimming stripped 0 bases from V and 6 bases from J, with 18 bases between. There are 16 residues in the CDR3. CDR1 is SGHRS and CDR2 is YFSETQ in the germline V gene. Sequenced: PBMCs or T cells enriched from blood (not recorded which). The rearrangement uses TRBV5-1 and TRBJ1-1, with D maybe TRBD1 (6 bases). This TCR was sampled from a woman aged 40 to 49 with acute COVID-19. The CDR3 reads CASSLGLGARGSEAFF. The CDR3 coding sequence is TGCGCCAGCAGCTTGGGACTGGGGGCGCGAGGGTCTGAAGCTTTCTTT.